This T cell receptor (beta chain) stems from a study of blood T cell repertoires in COVID-19. Study as a whole: Sources were T cells, B-cell-depleted T cells, or PBMCs; the material itself was cDNA or gDNA.

Original processing notes: Researchers report that nucleated cell counts were estimated from reference gene primer amplification. Profiling relied on immunoSEQ multiplex PCR, and the TCRdb table lists in-frame clones only, not all of them. V and J calls and clone size are those listed in that table; D and trimming were worked out from the DNA. The data show almost 400,000 clones, about 90% seen once. Donors were grouped by their self-reported clinical history. Recovered status applied to Cohort 3 donors who had two consecutive negative PCRs. It also applied to those with clearance or with symptom resolution. This CDR3 spans 13 amino acids. Between the trimmed V and J ends, which lost 8 bases and 1 base, there was a span of 9 bases.

Sequenced material: PBMCs or T cells enriched from blood (not recorded which). V gene TRBV12-3 or TRBV12-4 combines with J gene TRBJ1-3; no reliable D call. The receptor was isolated from a woman in her twenties or thirties who had recovered from COVID-19. In DNA form, the CDR3 reads TGTGCCAGCGTAATCCGGTCTGGAAACACCATATATTTT. It translates to CASVIRSGNTIYF.